This entry describes one T cell receptor (beta chain). The antigen is undetermined. Sequencing was performed with immunoSEQ multiplex PCR; in TCRdb, only in-frame clones are kept and a portion is missing. This sample has around 94,000 clones, with nearly 95% found just once. Surgery without prior neoadjuvant therapy was the treatment of the selected pancreatic ductal adenocarcinoma patients. Germline lookup yields CDR1 ENHRY and CDR2 SYGVKD. The CDR3 is 15 amino acids. J was trimmed by 9 bases and V by 5 bases; bases with no gene match: 6. This record comes from a study of T cells in pancreatic ductal adenocarcinoma. Findings and caveats of the study: Enrichment of CD45RO+ effector over naive T cells in tumors may bias clonality. Mean clonality was approximately 0.1 in tumors and about 0.079 in blood, not significantly different. This surgical cohort overrepresents the minority presenting with early-stage disease. Tumor samples had fewer productive templates and approximately 8.8-fold fewer unique clonotypes than blood.

This chain joins TRBV10-3 and TRBJ2-1, with TRBD2 identical over 14 bases. The receptor's source is a human donor with pancreatic ductal adenocarcinoma. Sequenced: PBMCs. The CDR3 spells CAISRLAGGQIEQFF. The CDR3 coding sequence is TGTGCCATCAGTCGACTAGCGGGAGGGCAAATTGAGCAGTTCTTC.